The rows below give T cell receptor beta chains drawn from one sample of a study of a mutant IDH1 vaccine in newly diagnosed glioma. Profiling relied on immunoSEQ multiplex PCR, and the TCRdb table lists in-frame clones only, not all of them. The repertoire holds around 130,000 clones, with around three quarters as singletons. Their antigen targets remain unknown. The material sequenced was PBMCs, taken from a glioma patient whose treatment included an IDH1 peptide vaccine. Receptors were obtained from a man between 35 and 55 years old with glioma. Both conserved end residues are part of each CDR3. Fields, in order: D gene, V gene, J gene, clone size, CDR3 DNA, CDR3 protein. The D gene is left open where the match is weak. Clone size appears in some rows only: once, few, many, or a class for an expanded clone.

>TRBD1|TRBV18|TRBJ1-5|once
TGTGCCAGCTCCCCAGGGGGGGGCGTCAGCAATCAGCCCCAGCATTTT
CASSPGGGVSNQPQHF
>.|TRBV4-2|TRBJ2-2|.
TGTGCCAGCAGCCAAGAAAGGGTTGGCGCCGGGGAGCTGTTTTTT
CASSQERVGAGELFF
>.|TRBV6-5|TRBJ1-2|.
TGTGCCAGCAGTTACTGGGAGGGTGGGGAGTATGGCTACACCTTC
CASSYWEGGEYGYTF
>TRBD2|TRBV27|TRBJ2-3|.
TGTGCCAGCAGCTTCCTAGCGGGGTCCACAGATACGCAGTATTTT
CASSFLAGSTDTQYF
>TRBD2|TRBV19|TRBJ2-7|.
TGTGCCAGTAGTGCAAGGCGTGGGGGAGGGGCCTACGAGCAGTACTTC
CASSARRGGGAYEQYF
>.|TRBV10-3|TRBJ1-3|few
TGTGCCATCAGTGAGTCGTATCAGGGTGGAAACACCATATATTTT
CAISESYQGGNTIYF
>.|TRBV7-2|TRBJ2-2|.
TGTGCCAGCAGCTTAGCCGCAACCGGGGAGCTGTTTTTT
CASSLAATGELFF
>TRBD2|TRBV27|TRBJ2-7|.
TGTGCCAGCAGTTTCGGTCGGGGGGGTTACGAGCAGTACTTC
CASSFGRGGYEQYF
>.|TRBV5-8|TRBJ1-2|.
TGTGCCAGCAGCTTCCAGGGCGTGAACTATGGCTACACCTTC
CASSFQGVNYGYTF
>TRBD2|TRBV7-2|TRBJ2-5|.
TGTGCCAGCAGCTTAGGACTAGCGGGAGGAAGAGAGACCCAGTACTTC
CASSLGLAGGRETQYF
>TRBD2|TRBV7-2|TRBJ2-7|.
TGTGCCAGCAGCATCGGGGGGGGCGACTCCTACGAGCAGTACTTC
CASSIGGGDSYEQYF
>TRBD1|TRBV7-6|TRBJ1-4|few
TGTGCCAGCAGCCGTGACAGGGGGGCTGAAAAACTGTTTTTT
CASSRDRGAEKLFF
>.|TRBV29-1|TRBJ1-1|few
TGCAGCGTCGCCCGACGGATGAACACTGAAGCTTTCTTT
CSVARRMNTEAFF
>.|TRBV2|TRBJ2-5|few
TGTGCCAGCGAGCCGGGTCAAAGGCAAGAGACCCAGTACTTC
CASEPGQRQETQYF
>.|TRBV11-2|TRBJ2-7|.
TGTGCCAGCAGCTTAGAGCGGGGAACCTACGAGCAGTACTTC
CASSLERGTYEQYF
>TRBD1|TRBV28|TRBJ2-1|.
TGTGCCAGCAGACCGGGACAGGGCCTCAATGAGCAGTTCTTC
CASRPGQGLNEQFF
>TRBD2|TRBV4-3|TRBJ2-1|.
TGCGCCAGCAGCCAAGTCAGGGGTAGCGGGAGAAATGAGCAGTTCTTC
CASSQVRGSGRNEQFF
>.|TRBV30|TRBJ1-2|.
TGTGCCTGGAGTTTCTCCCTGGGAGGGAGCTATGGCTACACCTTC
CAWSFSLGGSYGYTF
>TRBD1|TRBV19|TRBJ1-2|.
TGTGCCAGTAGTCTTTATGGGACAGCGACGGAAATCTACACCTTC
CASSLYGTATEIYTF
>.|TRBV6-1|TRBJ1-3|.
TGTGCCAGCAGTGGGACGGGACGTCTCCGCGGGAATTTT
CASSGTGRLRGNF
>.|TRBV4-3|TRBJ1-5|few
TGCGCCAGCAGCCAAGAGGCAGGAAGGAACAATCAGCCCCAGCATTTT
CASSQEAGRNNQPQHF
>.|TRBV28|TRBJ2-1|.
TGTGCCAGCAGTGTAGAAAATGAGCAGTTCTTC
CASSVENEQFF
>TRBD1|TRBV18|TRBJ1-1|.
TGTGCCAGCTCACAATTGGGACAGGGGGCCCTAATAAACACTGAAGCTTTCTTT
CASSQLGQGALINTEAFF
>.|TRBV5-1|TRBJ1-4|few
TGCGCCAGCAGCCCCACAGGGACGACTAATGAAAAACTGTTTTTT
CASSPTGTTNEKLFF
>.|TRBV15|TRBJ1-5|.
TGTGCCACCAGCAGAGATCCCCCGGGTGGAAATCAGCCCCAGCATTTT
CATSRDPPGGNQPQHF
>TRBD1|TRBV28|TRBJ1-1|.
TGTGCCAGCAGTGCAGGACAGGCCCGGGGCACTGAAGCTTTCTTT
CASSAGQARGTEAFF
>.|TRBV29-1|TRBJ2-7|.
TGCAGCGTTGTTCCGGACAGCTCCTACGAGCAGTACTTC
CSVVPDSSYEQYF
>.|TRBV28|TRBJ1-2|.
TGTGCCAGCAGTCCCGGGCCCGGTGGCTACACCTTC
CASSPGPGGYTF
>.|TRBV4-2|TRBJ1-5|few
TGTGCCAGCAGCCAAGACAGGGAACAGCCCCAGCATTTT
CASSQDREQPQHF
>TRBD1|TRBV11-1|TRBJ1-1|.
TGTGCCAGCAGATACCGGACAGGGACCTTGAACACTGAAGCTTTCTTT
CASRYRTGTLNTEAFF
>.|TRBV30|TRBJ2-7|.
TGTGCCTGGGCGGAGGCTTGGAGGGGGGCCTACGAGCAGTACTTC
CAWAEAWRGAYEQYF
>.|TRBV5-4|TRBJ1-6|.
TGTGCCAGCAGCTTGGTTCAGGGGTGGAATTCACCCCTCCACTTT
CASSLVQGWNSPLHF
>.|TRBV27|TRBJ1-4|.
TGTGCCAGCAGCTCCTGGGAGGGGGGTAATGAAAAACTGTTTTTT
CASSSWEGGNEKLFF